This is a list of T cell receptor beta chains from one sample in a study of cytomegalovirus exposure and HLA in healthy donors. The method was immunoSEQ multiplex PCR; TCRdb's version includes in-frame clones alone and lacks a portion of them. The sample lists about 200,000 clones; 80% to 85% were seen once. Sequencing input: PBMCs. These receptor sequences come from a woman aged 40 to 50 in good health and CMV-seronegative. Each CDR3 is given with its conserved first and last residue.

8	TRBJ1-1	TRBV20-1	CSAGGPFF
14	TRBJ2-5	TRBV5-6	CASSLQGAKETQYF
16	TRBJ2-7	TRBV10-2	CASRRGLAGFSYEQYF
17	TRBJ1-2	TRBV7-3	CASSPSGLVTGGSGYTF
15	TRBJ1-4	TRBV19	CASSASQGRGEKLFF
15	TRBJ1-2	TRBV7-8	CASSLARGLDYGYTF
14	NA	TRBV19	CASGDHGQPYEQYF
14	TRBJ1-3	TRBV7-2	CASSLYELGNTIYF
15	TRBJ2-5	TRBV7-9	CASSATLASKETQYF
17	TRBJ1-2	TRBV27	CASSLTPDTGGVYGYTF
13	TRBJ2-7	TRBV29-1	CSVEGTVSYEQYF
12	TRBJ1-2	TRBV10-3	CAISVSNYGYTF
15	TRBJ1-4	TRBV15	CATSRKGTVNEKLFF
13	TRBJ2-7	TRBV7-8	CASSPRGTYEQYF
16	TRBJ2-3	TRBV29-1	CSVEDPGGSMTDTQYF
16	TRBJ2-3	TRBV30	CAWSVGQGGLTDTQYF
15	TRBJ2-7	TRBV27	CASSSSGESAHEQYF
13	TRBJ2-2	TRBV19	CASKTKGTGELFF
14	TRBJ2-4	TRBV7-9	CASSLAAGLGIQYF
15	TRBJ2-7	TRBV19	CASSIGTSAVYEQYF
14	TRBJ2-2	TRBV27	CASSLGGAGGELFF
18	TRBJ1-1	TRBV2	CASSDWLRETGVGTEAFF
12	TRBJ2-7	TRBV6-5	CASRPGTGGQYF
15	TRBJ1-1	TRBV7-9	CASSPTTGRRTEAFF
17	TRBJ1-2	TRBV7-9	CASSLATKVGSPFGYTF
18	TRBJ2-2	TRBV2	CASSESSSGDTNTGELFF
15	TRBJ1-5	TRBV11-2	CASSLSSGDHQPQHF
13	TRBJ1-4	TRBV14	CASSQDRGGSITF
16	NA	TRBV7-9	CASSHRGGLSSYEQYF
14	TRBJ2-7	TRBV7-6	CASSPGTRIYEQYF
16	TRBJ1-1	TRBV5-1	CASSLVLGVANTEAFF
14	TRBJ2-7	TRBV2	CASKQVGTSAEQYF
14	TRBJ1-2	TRBV11-2	CASRRTGVGGGYTF
17	TRBJ2-3	TRBV29-1	CSVEDWAPQSSTDTQYF
14	TRBJ1-1	TRBV2	CASERGHLNTEAFF
13	TRBJ2-7	TRBV10-3	CAIRGEQGREQYF
14	TRBJ2-1	TRBV7-9	CASGPFIAGGEQFF
13	TRBJ2-7	TRBV7-9	CASEGQGTYEQYF
14	TRBJ2-7	TRBV6-5	CASSPGTGFYEQYF
13	TRBJ2-5	TRBV2	CASRPDRAETQYF
16	TRBJ2-4	TRBV5-6	CASSRRDRVGKNIQYF
15	TRBJ2-3	TRBV7-8	CASSLGGTGKDTQYF
15	TRBJ2-3	TRBV7-3	CASSLTGTGTDTQYF
16	TRBJ2-2	TRBV11-2	CASSLGGTGSTGELFF
11	TRBJ2-3	TRBV20-1	CSARDPLTQYF
15	TRBJ1-1	TRBV29-1	CSVETPRSRGTEAFF
15	TRBJ1-2	TRBV7-2	CASSPERGFRSGYTF
16	TRBJ2-3	TRBV18	CASSPPTSGATDTQYF
18	TRBJ1-4	TRBV2	CASITGAPGTATNEKLFF
16	TRBJ2-5	TRBV10-2	CASRDRDRGFQETQYF
15	TRBJ2-7	TRBV5-1	CASSLTAGEGGEQYF
17	TRBJ2-7	TRBV4-1	CASSQASMREGPTEQYF